Listed below are T cell receptor beta chains from one sample, sequenced in a study of control samples from healthy donors and cancer patients. The repertoire was sequenced with immunoSEQ multiplex PCR; TCRdb's copy has only in-frame clones and lacks some. The sample has about 100,000 clones, roughly 90% seen once. Sequencing was performed on blood. These receptor sequences come from a woman aged 45-65 years in good health. Both conserved end residues are part of each CDR3. The D gene is left open where the match is weak. The size entry is marked missing in some rows and otherwise reads once, few, many or a size class.

j_call: TRBJ2-6
d_call: .
v_call: TRBV6-6
clone_size: .
cdr3_nt: TGTGCCACCGGAGGGGGACGCGTCTCTGGGGCCAACGTCCTGACTTTC
cdr3_aa: CATGGGRVSGANVLTF

j_call: TRBJ2-1
d_call: .
v_call: TRBV11-2
clone_size: .
cdr3_nt: TGTGCCAGCAGCTTACCCCGCGGGGGCGGGATGGGCTACAATGAGCAGTTCTTC
cdr3_aa: CASSLPRGGGMGYNEQFF

j_call: TRBJ2-5
d_call: .
v_call: TRBV18
clone_size: .
cdr3_nt: TGTGCCAGCTCACCACAGGGGCAGGTGGGGACCCAGTACTTC
cdr3_aa: CASSPQGQVGTQYF

j_call: TRBJ1-1
d_call: .
v_call: TRBV5-1
clone_size: .
cdr3_nt: TGCGCCAGCAGCCCGGAGGGCCCAGGGAGGCGCACTGAAGCTTTCTTT
cdr3_aa: CASSPEGPGRRTEAFF

j_call: TRBJ1-5
d_call: .
v_call: TRBV12-5
clone_size: .
cdr3_nt: TGTGCTAGTGGTATGGAGGGGCCGGGGCCCCAGCATTTT
cdr3_aa: CASGMEGPGPQHF

j_call: TRBJ2-5
d_call: .
v_call: TRBV7-7
clone_size: .
cdr3_nt: TGTGCCAGCAGCTTAGCCCCGTCCTCAGGGGCCGAGACCCAGTACTTC
cdr3_aa: CASSLAPSSGAETQYF

j_call: TRBJ2-4
d_call: .
v_call: TRBV29-1
clone_size: once
cdr3_nt: TGCAGCGTTACAGCTGAAAACATTCAGTACTTC
cdr3_aa: CSVTAENIQYF

j_call: TRBJ2-1
d_call: .
v_call: TRBV11-3
clone_size: .
cdr3_nt: TGTGCCAGCAGCTTAGGGTCCTACAATGAGCAGTTCTTC
cdr3_aa: CASSLGSYNEQFF

j_call: TRBJ2-1
d_call: TRBD2
v_call: TRBV4-1
clone_size: .
cdr3_nt: TGCGCCAGCAGCCAAGTAAGCGGGGGGCTCAGCTCCTACAATGAGCAGTTCTTC
cdr3_aa: CASSQVSGGLSSYNEQFF

j_call: TRBJ1-2
d_call: .
v_call: TRBV6-5
clone_size: .
cdr3_nt: TGTGCCAGCAAGGGTTTCTATGGCTACACCTTC
cdr3_aa: CASKGFYGYTF

j_call: TRBJ2-7
d_call: .
v_call: TRBV20-1
clone_size: .
cdr3_nt: TGCAGTGCTAGACGGGGATACGAGCAGTACTTC
cdr3_aa: CSARRGYEQYF

j_call: TRBJ1-1
d_call: .
v_call: TRBV20-1
clone_size: .
cdr3_nt: TGCAGTGCTAGTGGCAGGGTGGTCACTGAAGCTTTCTTT
cdr3_aa: CSASGRVVTEAFF

j_call: TRBJ2-5
d_call: .
v_call: TRBV7-3
clone_size: .
cdr3_nt: TGTGCCAGCAGCTCTACAGGGTGGGACGAGACCCAGTACTTC
cdr3_aa: CASSSTGWDETQYF

j_call: TRBJ2-7
d_call: .
v_call: TRBV2
clone_size: once
cdr3_nt: TGTGCCAGCAGTGAAGACAGGTTAGCCTACGAGCAGTACTTC
cdr3_aa: CASSEDRLAYEQYF

j_call: TRBJ1-2
d_call: .
v_call: TRBV6-2/TRBV6-3
clone_size: .
cdr3_nt: TGTGCCAGCAGTAGACTACCCACGATTGGCTACACCTTC
cdr3_aa: CASSRLPTIGYTF

j_call: TRBJ2-1
d_call: .
v_call: TRBV24-1
clone_size: .
cdr3_nt: TGTGCCACCAGTGACGGTCGGTCGGGCCGCCTGGATGAGCAGTTCTTC
cdr3_aa: CATSDGRSGRLDEQFF

j_call: TRBJ2-5
d_call: TRBD1
v_call: TRBV5-1
clone_size: once
cdr3_nt: TGCGCCAGCAGCTTCGGGTACAGGGGAGAGACCCAGTACTTC
cdr3_aa: CASSFGYRGETQYF

j_call: TRBJ1-2
d_call: .
v_call: TRBV7-6
clone_size: .
cdr3_nt: TGTGCCAGCAGCTTAAGAGTGGGACGGAGGGGCGGCTACACCTTC
cdr3_aa: CASSLRVGRRGGYTF